One sample yielded the 14 T cell receptor beta chains listed below, sequenced in a study of cytomegalovirus exposure and HLA in healthy donors. The PCR was carried out with 60 Vbeta primers and 13 Jbeta primers. Measured with immunoSEQ multiplex PCR; TCRdb has only the in-frame clones, and not every one. The sample includes 100,000 to 150,000 clones, about 80% seen only once; the top ten take 3.4%. Sequenced sample: PBMCs. The receptors stem from a man younger than 40 in good health and CMV-seronegative.

This clone occurred once. The chain recombines TRBV9 with TRBJ2-5; 7 bases are a match to TRBD2. CDR3 length: 14 amino acids. The ends lost 0 bases at V and 5 bases at J; junction bases unmatched: 4. Per germline, CDR1 SGDLS and CDR2 YYNGEE. CDR3 region: CASSVEGREETQYF. CDR3 DNA: TGTGCCAGCAGCGTAGAGGGGCGGGAGGAGACCCAGTACTTC.

V and J are TRBV5-1 and TRBJ2-2; 11 nucleotides match TRBD2. The V and J ends lost 4 bases and 4 bases, in that order; junction bases with no gene match: 3. The CDR3 is made up of 15 amino acids. Germline CDR1 reads SGHRS; CDR2 reads YFSETQ. DNA of the CDR3: TGCGCCAGCAGCACTAGCGGGAGCAGCACCGGGGAGCTGTTTTTT. It specifies CASSTSGSSTGELFF.

V is TRBV15 and J is TRBJ2-5; the match to TRBD1 covers 7 bases. V lost 10 bases to trimming and J lost 1 base; unmatched junction nucleotides: 6. The CDR3 covers 13 residues. Germline CDR1 is LNHNV and CDR2 is YYDKDF (reference sequence). CDR3 in amino acids: CASQGTAQETQYF. CDR3 coding DNA: TGTGCCAGCCAGGGGACAGCCCAAGAGACCCAGTACTTC.

The chain joins TRBV27 to TRBJ2-6; D is possibly TRBD1 (5 bases). The CDR3 contains 17 residues. V was shortened by 4 bases and J by 4 bases, with 17 bases between the two germline ends. Germline V gene lookup returns CDR1 MNHEY and CDR2 SMNVEV (reference sequence). As DNA, the CDR3 is TGTGCCAGCAGTTCCCTATCGACAGCCCGGGGGGCCAACGTCCTGACTTTC. Its protein product is CASSSLSTARGANVLTF.

This chain links TRBV7-9 with TRBJ1-2, with D possibly matching TRBD1 (5 bases). From germline, CDR1 is SEHNR and CDR2 FQNEAQ (reference sequence). Trimming left V 5 bases short and J 0 bases short, with 13 bases between. This CDR3 contains 15 residues. The CDR3 here is CASSAMGGANYGYTF. The CDR3 nucleotides read TGTGCCAGCAGCGCAATGGGGGGGGCTAACTATGGCTACACCTTC.

This chain joins TRBV7-2 and TRBJ2-1; 8 nucleotides align to TRBD2. CDR1 is SGHTA, CDR2 FQGNSA, per germline. CDR3 length equals 15 residues. V gave up 4 bases and J gave up 5 bases; unmatched junction bases: 7. The CDR3 DNA reads TGTGCCAGCAGCTGGACTAGCCGGGCAAACAATGAGCAGTTCTTC. It specifies CASSWTSRANNEQFF.

The chain uses TRBV19 and TRBJ2-7; a possible D gene is TRBD2 (6 bases). Trimming removed 5 bases at V and 4 bases at J, with 21 bases between. Germline V gene sequence: CDR1 LNHDA, CDR2 SQIVND (reference sequence). CDR3 length equals 16 residues. DNA of the CDR3: TGTGCCAGTAGTTACTCTCGGCGGGGCGGGACTTACGAGCAGTACTTC. This translates into CASSYSRRGGTYEQYF.

This chain uses TRBV13 with TRBJ2-1, with unresolved D. Between the trimmed V and J ends, which lost 5 bases and 2 bases, there was a span of 13 bases. The CDR3 runs 15 residues. CDR1 and CDR2 from the germline V gene are PRHDT and FYEKMQ (reference sequence). The CDR3 DNA reads as TGTGCCAGCAGCCCCCCCGGTGCCCCCTACAATGAGCAGTTCTTC. It specifies CASSPPGAPYNEQFF.

The CDR3 protein is CASSVSGGEETQYF. The CDR3 DNA reads as TGTGCCAGCAGCGTATCAGGGGGCGAGGAGACCCAGTACTTC. J is TRBJ2-5 and V is TRBV7-9, with 8 bases that match TRBD1. The V gene's germline CDR1 is SEHNR and CDR2 FQNEAQ (reference sequence). The trim removed 5 bases at V and 5 bases at J, leaving 7 bases unmatched. The CDR3 sequence is 14 residues long.

The chain couples TRBV11-2 to TRBJ2-7; 9 nucleotides line up with TRBD2. V dropped 7 bases and J dropped 3; count of bases not matched to a gene: 7. The CDR3 is 14 amino acids. Germline CDR1 and CDR2: SGHAT and FQNNGV. The CDR3 coding sequence is TGTGCCAGCACCGCTAGCGGGACGGTCTACGAGCAGTACTTC. Protein: CASTASGTVYEQYF.

The chain carries TRBV29-1 and TRBJ1-1; D is unresolved. Germline V gives CDR1 SQVTM, CDR2 ANQGSEA. The CDR3 extends over 10 amino acids. The V end was cut by 3 bases, the J end by 11 bases, with 10 bases between. The CDR3 region has the DNA TGCAGCGTTGACCGTCGTGAGGCTTTCTTT. Translating gives CSVDRREAFF.

The gene calls are TRBV4-1 and TRBJ1-4; a possible D gene is TRBD1 (6 bases). Germline CDR1 reads MGHRA; CDR2 reads YSYEKL. The CDR3 runs 18 residues. V was cut by 2 bases and J by 4 bases, with 20 bases left in between. The CDR3 region is CASSQKGGVQGFNEKLFF. The CDR3 region has the DNA TGCGCCAGCAGCCAAAAAGGGGGGGTCCAGGGGTTTAATGAAAAACTGTTTTTT.

The chain uses TRBV28 and TRBJ1-1; TRBD1 is a possible D gene (5 bases). The V gene's germline CDR1 is MDHEN and CDR2 SYDVKM. V was trimmed by 8 bases and J by 1 base, leaving 20 bases between them. The CDR3 covers 16 residues. The DNA of the CDR3 is TGTGCCAGCCTGCAAGATTTGGGGGGGACGAACACTGAAGCTTTCTTT. This gives the protein CASLQDLGGTNTEAFF.

The CDR3 loop reads CASSFLQGQETQYF. DNA for the CDR3: TGCGCCAGCAGCTTCCTACAGGGCCAAGAGACCCAGTACTTC. The rearrangement links TRBV5-1 to TRBJ2-5; tentative D call: TRBD1 (6 bases). Germline V lookup: CDR1 SGHRS, CDR2 YFSETQ. This CDR3 region has 14 residues. V was pared by 2 bases and J by 1 base, with 9 bases between.